The T cell receptor (beta chain) described here comes from a study of blood T cells in healthy people across ages. Healthy Caucasian individuals from Russia aged about 6 to 100 were enrolled as donors. A second roughly 6 to 11 cycle PCR used barcoded and J-beta primers. TCRdb processed the 5' RACE reads anew with MiXCR; each CDR3 protein has one entry. Among about 1,600,000 distinct CDR3 sequences, around 42% were seen once, and the ten largest hold around 8%. Concerning this clonotype: Antigen unknown.

This CDR3 spans 14 amino acids. V was trimmed by 3 bases and J by 1 base, leaving 8 bases between them. Overall study findings and caveats: With donor CMV status unknown, expanded clonotype changes were possibly confounded. Long-lived donors carried more naive CD4+ cells and greater diversity than aged donors.

The source material was blood. J is TRBJ2-3 and V is TRBV12-3 or TRBV12-4; D is possibly TRBD1 (5 bases). The sequence derives from a young woman in good health. DNA of the CDR3: TGTGCCAGCAGTTTCATACAGGGCACAGATACGCAGTATTTT. Translating it yields CASSFIQGTDTQYF.